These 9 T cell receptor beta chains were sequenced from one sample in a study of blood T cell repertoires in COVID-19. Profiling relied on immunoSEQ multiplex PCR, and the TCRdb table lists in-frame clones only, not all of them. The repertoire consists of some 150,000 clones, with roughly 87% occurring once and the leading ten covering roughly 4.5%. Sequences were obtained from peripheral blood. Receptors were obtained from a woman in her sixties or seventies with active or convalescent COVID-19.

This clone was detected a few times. This chain's CDR3 is CAISERRGNYGYTF. The CDR3 bases are TGTGCCATCAGTGAGAGACGGGGGAACTATGGCTACACCTTC. This chain connects TRBV10-3 to TRBJ1-2; possible D gene TRBD1, 5 bases. CDR1 is ENHRY and CDR2 is SYGVKD in the germline V gene. The CDR3 runs 14 residues. V dropped 2 bases and J dropped 2 bases, with 9 bases sitting between them.

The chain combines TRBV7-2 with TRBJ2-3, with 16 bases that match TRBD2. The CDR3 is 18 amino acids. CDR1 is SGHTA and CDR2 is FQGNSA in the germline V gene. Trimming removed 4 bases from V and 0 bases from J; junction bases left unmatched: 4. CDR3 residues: CASSSGLAGGLSTDTQYF. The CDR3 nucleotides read TGTGCCAGCAGCTCGGGACTAGCGGGGGGGCTGAGCACAGATACGCAGTATTTT.

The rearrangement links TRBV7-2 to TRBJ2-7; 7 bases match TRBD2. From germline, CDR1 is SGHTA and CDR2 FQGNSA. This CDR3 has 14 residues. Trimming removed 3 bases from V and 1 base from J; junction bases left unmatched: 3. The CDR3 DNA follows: TGTGCCAGCAGCTTGGCTAGCGGTTCCTACGAGCAGTACTTC. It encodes CASSLASGSYEQYF.

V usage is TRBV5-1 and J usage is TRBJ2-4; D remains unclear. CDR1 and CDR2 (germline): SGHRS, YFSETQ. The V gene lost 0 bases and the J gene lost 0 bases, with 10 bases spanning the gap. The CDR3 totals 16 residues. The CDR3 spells CASSLDSGLAKNIQYF. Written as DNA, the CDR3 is TGCGCCAGCAGCTTGGACAGTGGTTTAGCCAAAAACATTCAGTACTTC. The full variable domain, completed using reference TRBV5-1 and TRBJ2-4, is KAGVTQTPRYLIKTRGQQVTLSCSPISGHRSVSWYQQTPGQGLQFLFEYFSETQRNKGNFPGRFSGRQFSNSRSEMNVSTLELGDSALYLCASSLDSGLAKNIQYFGAGTRLSVL.

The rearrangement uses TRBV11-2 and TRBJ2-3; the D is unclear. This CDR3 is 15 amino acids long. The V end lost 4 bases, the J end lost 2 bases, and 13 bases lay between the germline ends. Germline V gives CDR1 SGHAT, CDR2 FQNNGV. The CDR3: CASSWAPADTDTQYF. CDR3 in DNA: TGTGCCAGCAGCTGGGCCCCAGCTGACACAGATACGCAGTATTTT.

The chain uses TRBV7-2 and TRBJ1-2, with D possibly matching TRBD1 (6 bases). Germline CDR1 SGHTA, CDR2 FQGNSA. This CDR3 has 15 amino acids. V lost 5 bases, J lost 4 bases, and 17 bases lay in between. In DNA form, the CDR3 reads TGTGCCAGCAGCACAACAGGGTTTTTAGGCTATGGCTACACCTTC. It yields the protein CASSTTGFLGYGYTF.

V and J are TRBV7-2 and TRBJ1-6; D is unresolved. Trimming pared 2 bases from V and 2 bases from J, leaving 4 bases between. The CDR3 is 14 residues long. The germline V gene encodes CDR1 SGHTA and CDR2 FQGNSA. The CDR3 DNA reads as TGTGCCAGCAGCTTAACAGCCTATAATTCACCCCTCCACTTT. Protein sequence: CASSLTAYNSPLHF.

CDR3 in DNA: TGTGCCAGTAGCCTACAGGGGGTAGGCAATCAGCCCCAGCATTTT. Its protein product is CASSLQGVGNQPQHF. The gene calls are TRBV19 and TRBJ1-5; TRBD1 matches 8 bases. This CDR3 is built from 15 residues. J gave up 2 bases and V 6 bases, and 6 bases lay outside the gene matches. The germline V gene encodes CDR1 LNHDA and CDR2 SQIVND (reference sequence).

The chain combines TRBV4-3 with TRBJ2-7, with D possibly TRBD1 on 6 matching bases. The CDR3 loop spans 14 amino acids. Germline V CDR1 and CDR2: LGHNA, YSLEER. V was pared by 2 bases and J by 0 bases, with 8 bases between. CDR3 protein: CASSQWDTSYEQYF. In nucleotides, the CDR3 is TGCGCCAGCAGCCAATGGGACACCTCCTACGAGCAGTACTTC.